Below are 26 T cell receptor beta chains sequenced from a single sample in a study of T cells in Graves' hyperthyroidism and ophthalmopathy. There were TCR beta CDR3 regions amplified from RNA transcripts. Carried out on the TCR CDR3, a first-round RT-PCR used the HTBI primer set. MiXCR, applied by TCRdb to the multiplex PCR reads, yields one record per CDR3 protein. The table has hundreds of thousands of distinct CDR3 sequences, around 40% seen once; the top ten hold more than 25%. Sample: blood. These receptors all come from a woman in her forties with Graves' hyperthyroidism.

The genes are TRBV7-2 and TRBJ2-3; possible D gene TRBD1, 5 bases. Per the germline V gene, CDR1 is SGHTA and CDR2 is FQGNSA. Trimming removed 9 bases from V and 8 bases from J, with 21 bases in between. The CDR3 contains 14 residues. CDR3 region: CASSSRSRAATQYF. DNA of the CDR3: TGTGCCAGTAGTTCGAGAAGCAGGGCAGCTACGCAGTATTTT.

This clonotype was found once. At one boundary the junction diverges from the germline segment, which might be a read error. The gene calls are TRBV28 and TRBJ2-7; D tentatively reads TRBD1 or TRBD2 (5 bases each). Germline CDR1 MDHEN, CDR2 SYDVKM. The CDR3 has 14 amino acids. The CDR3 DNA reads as TGCGCCAGCAGTGACGAGGGGTTCACCTACGAGCAGTACTTC. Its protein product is CASSDEGFTYEQYF.

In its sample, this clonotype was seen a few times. The CDR3 nucleotides are TGCAGTGCTAGAGTAGGGTGGGAGGGTTACCAAGAGACCCAGTACTTC. Translation: CSARVGWEGYQETQYF. The chain recombines TRBV20-1 with TRBJ2-5; TRBD2 aligns across 7 bases. CDR3 length: 16 amino acids. Germline V CDR1 and CDR2: DFQATT, SNEGSKA (reference sequence). The V segment lost 1 base and the J segment 0 bases; nucleotides outside the gene matches: 8.

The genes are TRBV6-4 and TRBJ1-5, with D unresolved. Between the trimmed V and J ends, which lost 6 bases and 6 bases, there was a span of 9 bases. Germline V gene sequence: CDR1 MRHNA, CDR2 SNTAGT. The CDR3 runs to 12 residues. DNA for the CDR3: TGTGCCAGCAGAAGAGGGCGTCAGCCCCAGCATTTT. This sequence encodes CASRRGRQPQHF.

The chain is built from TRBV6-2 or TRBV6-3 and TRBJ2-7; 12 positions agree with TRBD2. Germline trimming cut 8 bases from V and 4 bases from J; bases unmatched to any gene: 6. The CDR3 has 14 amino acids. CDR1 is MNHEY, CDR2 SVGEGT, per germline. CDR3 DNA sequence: TGTGCCAGCTGCAGACTAGCGGGGGATTACGAGCAGTACTTC. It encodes CASCRLAGDYEQYF.

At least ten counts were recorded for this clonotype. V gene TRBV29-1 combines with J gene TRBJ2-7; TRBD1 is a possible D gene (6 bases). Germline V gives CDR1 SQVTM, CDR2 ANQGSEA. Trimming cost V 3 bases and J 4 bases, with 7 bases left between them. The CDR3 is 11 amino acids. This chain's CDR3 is CSVDTGYEQYF. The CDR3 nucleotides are TGCAGCGTTGATACAGGGTACGAGCAGTACTTC.

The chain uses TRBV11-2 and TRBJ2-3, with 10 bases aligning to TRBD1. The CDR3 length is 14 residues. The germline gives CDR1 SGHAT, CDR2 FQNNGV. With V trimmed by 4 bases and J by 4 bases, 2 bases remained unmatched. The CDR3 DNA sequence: TGTGCCAGCAGCTCGGGACAGGGGTCAGATACGCAGTATTTT. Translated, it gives CASSSGQGSDTQYF. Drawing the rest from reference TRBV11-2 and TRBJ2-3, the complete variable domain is EAGVAQSPRYKIIEKRQSVAFWCNPISGHATLYWYQQILGQGPKLLIQFQNNGVVDDSQLPKDRFSAERLKGVDSTLKIQPAKLEDSAVYLCASSSGQGSDTQYFGPGTRLTVL.

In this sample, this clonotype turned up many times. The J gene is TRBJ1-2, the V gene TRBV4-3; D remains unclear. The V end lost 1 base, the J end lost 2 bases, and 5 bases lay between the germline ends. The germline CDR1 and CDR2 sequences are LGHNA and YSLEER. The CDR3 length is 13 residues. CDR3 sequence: CASSQGWNYGYTF. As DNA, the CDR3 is TGCGCCAGCAGCCAAGGCTGGAACTATGGCTACACCTTC.

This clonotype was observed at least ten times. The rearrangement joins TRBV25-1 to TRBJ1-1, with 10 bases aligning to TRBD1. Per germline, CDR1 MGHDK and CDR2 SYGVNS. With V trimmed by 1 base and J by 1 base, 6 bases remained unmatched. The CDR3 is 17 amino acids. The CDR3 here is CASSEWGTGAENTEAFF. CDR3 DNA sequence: TGTGCCAGCAGTGAATGGGGGACAGGGGCAGAGAACACTGAAGCTTTCTTT.

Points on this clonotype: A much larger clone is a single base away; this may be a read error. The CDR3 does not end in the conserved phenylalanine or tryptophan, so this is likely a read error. The CDR3 DNA reads TGTGCCAGCAGTTTAGGCGACAGAATTAATTCACCCCTCCACTTA. Translating gives CASSLGDRINSPLHL. The gene calls are TRBV12-3 or TRBV12-4 and TRBJ1-6, with TRBD1 as a possible D gene (5 bases). Trimming took 1 base from V and 6 from J, leaving 10 bases between them. The CDR3 is 15 amino acids.

CDR3 in amino acids: CASSASTGEGYGYTF. The CDR3 DNA follows: TGTGCCAGCAGCGCATCTACAGGGGAGGGCTATGGCTACACCTTC. V usage is TRBV7-2 and J usage is TRBJ1-2, with 7 bases aligning to TRBD1. CDR3 length: 15 amino acids. Germline CDR1 and CDR2: SGHTA and FQGNSA. Trimming took 5 bases from V and 4 from J; bases not matched to a gene: 10.

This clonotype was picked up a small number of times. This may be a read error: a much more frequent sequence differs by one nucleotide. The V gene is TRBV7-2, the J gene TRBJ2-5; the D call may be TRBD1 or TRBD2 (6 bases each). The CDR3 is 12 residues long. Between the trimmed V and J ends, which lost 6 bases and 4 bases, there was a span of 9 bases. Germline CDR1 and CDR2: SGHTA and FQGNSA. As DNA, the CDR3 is TGTGCCAGCAGGGGGGGCTCAGAGACCCAGTACTTC. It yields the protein CASRGGSETQYF.

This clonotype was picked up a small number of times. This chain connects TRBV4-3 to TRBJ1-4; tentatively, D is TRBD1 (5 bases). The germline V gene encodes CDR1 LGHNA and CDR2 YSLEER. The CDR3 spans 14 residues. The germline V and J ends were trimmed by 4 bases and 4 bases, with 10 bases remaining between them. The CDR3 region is CASSPDSRNEKLFF. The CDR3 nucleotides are TGCGCCAGCAGCCCTGACAGTCGTAATGAAAAACTGTTTTTT.

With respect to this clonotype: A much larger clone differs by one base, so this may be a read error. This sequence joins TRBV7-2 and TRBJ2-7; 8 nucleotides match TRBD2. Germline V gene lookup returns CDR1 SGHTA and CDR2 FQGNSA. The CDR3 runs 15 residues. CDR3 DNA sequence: TGTGCCGGCAGCTTAAGGGGCGGGGGGACCTACGAGCAGTACTTC. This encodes CAGSLRGGGTYEQYF.

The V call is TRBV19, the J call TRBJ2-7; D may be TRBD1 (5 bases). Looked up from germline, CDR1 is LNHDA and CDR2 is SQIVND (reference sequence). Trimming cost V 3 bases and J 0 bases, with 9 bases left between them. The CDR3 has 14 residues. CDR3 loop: CASSIRVGSYEQYF. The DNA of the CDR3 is TGTGCCAGTAGTATCAGGGTTGGCTCCTACGAGCAGTACTTC.

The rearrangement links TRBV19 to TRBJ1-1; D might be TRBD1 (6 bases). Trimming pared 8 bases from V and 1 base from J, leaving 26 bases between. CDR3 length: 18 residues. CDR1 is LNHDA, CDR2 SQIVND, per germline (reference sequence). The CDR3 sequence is CASSLGTWGGKENTEAFF. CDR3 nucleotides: TGTGCCAGTTCTTTGGGGACCTGGGGGGGCAAGGAGAACACTGAAGCTTTCTTT.

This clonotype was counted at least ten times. This CDR3 reads CASSLSYYGYTF. The CDR3 nucleotides are TGTGCCAGCAGCTTATCTTACTATGGCTACACCTTC. The V call is TRBV7-2, the J call TRBJ1-2; D not resolved. This CDR3 is built from 12 residues. V dropped 2 bases and J dropped 3 bases, with 4 bases sitting between them. The germline gives CDR1 SGHTA, CDR2 FQGNSA.

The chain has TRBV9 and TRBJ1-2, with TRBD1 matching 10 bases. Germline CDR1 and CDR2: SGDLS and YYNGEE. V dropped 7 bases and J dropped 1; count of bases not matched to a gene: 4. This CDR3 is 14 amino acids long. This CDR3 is CASLGQGLNYGYTF. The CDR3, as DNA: TGTGCCAGCTTGGGACAGGGGCTTAACTATGGCTACACCTTC.

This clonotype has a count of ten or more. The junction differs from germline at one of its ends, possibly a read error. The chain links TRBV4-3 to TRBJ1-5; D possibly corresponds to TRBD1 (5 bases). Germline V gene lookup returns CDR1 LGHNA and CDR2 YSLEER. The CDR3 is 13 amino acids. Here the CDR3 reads CASSLQENQPQHF. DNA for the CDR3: TGTGCCAGCAGCTTACAGGAGAATCAGCCCCAGCATTTT.

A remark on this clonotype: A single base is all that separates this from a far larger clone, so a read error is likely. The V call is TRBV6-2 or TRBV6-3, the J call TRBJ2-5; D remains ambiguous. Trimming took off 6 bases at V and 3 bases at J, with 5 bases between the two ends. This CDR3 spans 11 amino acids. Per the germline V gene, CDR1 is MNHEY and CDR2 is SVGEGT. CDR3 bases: TGTGCCAGCAGATCCGAAGAGACCCAGTACTTC. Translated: CASRSEETQYF.

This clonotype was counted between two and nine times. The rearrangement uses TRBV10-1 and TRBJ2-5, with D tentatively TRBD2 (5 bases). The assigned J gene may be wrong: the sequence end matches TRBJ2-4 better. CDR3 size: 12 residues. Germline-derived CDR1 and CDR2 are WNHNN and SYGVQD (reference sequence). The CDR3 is CASSVLGNIQYF. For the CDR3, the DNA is TGCGCCAGCAGCGTACTAGGGAACATTCAGTACTTC.

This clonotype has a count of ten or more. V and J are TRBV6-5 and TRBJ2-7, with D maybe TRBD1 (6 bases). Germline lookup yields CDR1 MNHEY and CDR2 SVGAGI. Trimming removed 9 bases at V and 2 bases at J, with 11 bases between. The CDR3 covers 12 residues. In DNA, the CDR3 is TGTGCCAGTACGGACAGCACCTACGAGCAGTACTTC. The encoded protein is CASTDSTYEQYF.

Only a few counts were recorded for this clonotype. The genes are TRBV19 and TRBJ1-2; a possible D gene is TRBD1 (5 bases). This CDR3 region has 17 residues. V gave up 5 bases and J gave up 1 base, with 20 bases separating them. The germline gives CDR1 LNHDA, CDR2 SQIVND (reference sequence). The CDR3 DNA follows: TGTGCCAGTAGTCTTTTTGGGGCAGGGCTACTTAACTATGGCTACACCTTC. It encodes CASSLFGAGLLNYGYTF.

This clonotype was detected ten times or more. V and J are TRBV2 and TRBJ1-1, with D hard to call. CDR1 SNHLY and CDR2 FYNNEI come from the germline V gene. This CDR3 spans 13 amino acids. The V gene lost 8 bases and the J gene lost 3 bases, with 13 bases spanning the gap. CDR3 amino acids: CASLRPTYTEAFF. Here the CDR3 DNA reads TGTGCCAGCTTAAGGCCAACGTACACTGAAGCTTTCTTT. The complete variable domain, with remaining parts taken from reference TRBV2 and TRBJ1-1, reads EPEVTQTPSHQVTQMGQEVILRCVPISNHLYFYWYRQILGQKVEFLVSFYNNEISEKSEIFDDQFSVERPDGSNFTLKIRSTKLEDSAMYFCASLRPTYTEAFFGQGTRLTVV.

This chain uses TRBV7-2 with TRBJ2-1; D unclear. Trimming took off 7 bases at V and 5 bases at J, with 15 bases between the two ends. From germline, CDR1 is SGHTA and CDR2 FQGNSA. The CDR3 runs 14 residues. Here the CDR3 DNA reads TGTGCCAGCAAGGACGGGCGGCGGAACAATGAGCAGTTCTTC. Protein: CASKDGRRNNEQFF.

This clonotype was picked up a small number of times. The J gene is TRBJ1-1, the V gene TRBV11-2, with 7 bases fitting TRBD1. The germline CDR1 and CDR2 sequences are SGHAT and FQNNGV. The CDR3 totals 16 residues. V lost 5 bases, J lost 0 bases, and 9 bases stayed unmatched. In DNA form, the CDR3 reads TGTGCCAGCAGCCGTACCCCGACAGGGTTGAACACTGAAGCTTTCTTT. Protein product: CASSRTPTGLNTEAFF.